This entry lists 18 T cell receptor beta chains sequenced from one sample in a study of read filtering for tumor transcriptome and immune sequencing (dated by TCRdb to 2020 to 2021). The instrument was an Illumina HiSeq 4000. TCR libraries were built from 400 to 450 ng RNA with the Immunoverse kit, using molecular barcoded adaptors covering alpha/delta and beta/gamma chains. The public reads were reprocessed in TCRdb via fastp at Q25 and MiXCR, keeping in-frame beta chains. Identical CDR3 proteins give one entry, which carries the most common genes and DNA. The sample records fewer than 30,000 distinct CDR3 sequences, about an eighth of which are singletons. About 45% of the sample is taken by the ten largest. The sample taken for sequencing was a population of CD138-negative cells sorted from bone marrow. What the cell subset or site label conveys for this sample: bone marrow mononuclear cells depleted of CD138+ plasma/myeloma cells by negative magnetic selection. All receptors come from a donor at least 40 years old with multiple myeloma.

At least ten counts were recorded for this clonotype. Here the CDR3 reads CATSIGTSGSLGYNEQFF. In nucleotides, the CDR3 is TGTGCCACCAGCATCGGGACTAGCGGGAGCCTGGGGTACAATGAGCAGTTCTTC. The chain links TRBV15 to TRBJ2-1; 14 bases line up with TRBD2. The CDR3 has 18 amino acids. V shed 4 bases and J 4 bases; nucleotides not matched to a gene: 9. Germline loops: CDR1 LNHNV, CDR2 YYDKDF (reference sequence).

This clonotype showed up just a few times. This may arise from a read error, as a much more abundant clone is one base away. This chain joins TRBV7-6 and TRBJ2-3; no reliable D call. The CDR3 is made up of 12 amino acids. Germline V lookup: CDR1 SGHVS, CDR2 FNYEAQ. The CDR3 loop reads CDRPERTDTQYF. The CDR3 nucleotides read TGTGACAGACCGGAGAGGACAGATACGCAGTATTTT.

This clonotype was found many times. The V gene is TRBV11-2, the J gene TRBJ2-1; no firm D call. Trimming left V 3 bases short and J 5 bases short, with 8 bases between. The CDR3 is 13 residues long. Germline-derived CDR1 and CDR2 are SGHAT and FQNNGV. The CDR3 reads CASSFLGNNEQFF. The CDR3 DNA sequence: TGTGCCAGCAGCTTTCTCGGAAACAATGAGCAGTTCTTC. Using reference TRBV11-2 and TRBJ2-1 for the parts outside the CDR3, the full variable domain is EAGVAQSPRYKIIEKRQSVAFWCNPISGHATLYWYQQILGQGPKLLIQFQNNGVVDDSQLPKDRFSAERLKGVDSTLKIQPAKLEDSAVYLCASSFLGNNEQFFGPGTRLTVL.

By share, this clonotype ranks as medium-sized. The V and J genes are TRBV6-2 or TRBV6-3 and TRBJ2-1; TRBD2 aligns across 9 bases. CDR3 length: 15 amino acids. The V gene end was trimmed by 2 bases and the J gene end by 6 bases; junction bases not matched to a gene: 5. Germline V gene sequence: CDR1 MNHEY, CDR2 SVGEGT. Here the CDR3 DNA reads TGTGCCAGCAGTTACGATGCGGGAGGGAGCAATGAGCAGTTCTTC. This encodes CASSYDAGGSNEQFF.

The V call is TRBV29-1, the J call TRBJ2-5; 9 bases agree with TRBD1. Germline values: CDR1 SQVTM, CDR2 ANQGSEA. This CDR3 has 12 residues. V gave up 6 bases and J gave up 5 bases; unmatched junction bases: 4. CDR3 DNA: TGCAGCGTGGGGACAGGGAAGGAGACCCAGTACTTC. It encodes CSVGTGKETQYF.

With regard to this clonotype: This may stem from a read error, because a much larger clone lies one nucleotide away. The chain recombines TRBV18 with TRBJ2-1; TRBD1 might be the D (6 bases). CDR3 length: 14 residues. Germline CDR1 is KGHSH and CDR2 is LQKENI. CDR3: CASSPPYRVDEQSF. The DNA for the CDR3 is TGTGCCAGCTCACCACCGTACAGGGTTGACGAGCAGTCCTTC.

This clonotype was seen ten or more times. The gene calls are TRBV29-1 and TRBJ2-5; unclear D gene. V lost 4 bases, J lost 7 bases, and 13 bases lay in between. The CDR3 extends over 12 amino acids. Germline V CDR1 and CDR2: SQVTM, ANQGSEA. CDR3 DNA sequence: TGCAGCGTTGCTCAGTTTGTTGGGACCCAGTACTTC. It translates to CSVAQFVGTQYF.

Points on this clonotype: The CDR3 does not close with the conserved phenylalanine or tryptophan, likely indicating a read error. The chain employs TRBV7-9 and TRBJ2-6; D possibly corresponds to TRBD2 (6 bases). The V gene's germline CDR1 is SEHNR and CDR2 FQNEAQ (reference sequence). The CDR3 is made up of 18 amino acids. The CDR3 spells CASSRRLDINSGANVLTL. As DNA, the CDR3 is TGTGCCAGCAGTCGAAGACTAGATATTAACTCCGGGGCCAATGTCCTGACTCTC.

This clonotype was counted at least ten times. The V and J genes are TRBV20-1 and TRBJ1-5, with TRBD1 matching 11 bases. Trimming at V came to 5 bases and at J to 4 bases, leaving 10 bases not matched to a gene. This CDR3 contains 16 residues. Germline-derived CDR1 and CDR2 are DFQATT and SNEGSKA (reference sequence). The CDR3 spells CSAETGTGGWNQPQHF. The CDR3 DNA is TGCAGTGCTGAAACCGGGACAGGGGGATGGAATCAGCCCCAGCATTTT.

Ten or more counts support this clonotype. The rearrangement uses TRBV29-1 and TRBJ2-7; D assignment may be TRBD1 or TRBD2 (6 bases each). There are 13 residues in the CDR3. Germline CDR1 reads SQVTM; CDR2 reads ANQGSEA. With 3 bases removed from V and 0 bases from J, the gap between germline ends came to 9 bases. CDR3 amino acids: CSVEGGPSYEQYF. For the CDR3, the DNA is TGCAGCGTTGAGGGGGGCCCCTCCTACGAGCAGTACTTC.

This clonotype has at least ten counts. The chain recombines TRBV3-1 with TRBJ2-7; 12 bases line up with TRBD2. V lost 3 bases and J lost 3; bases outside the gene matches: 9. This CDR3 has 17 residues. Germline CDR1 is LGHDT and CDR2 is YNNKEL (reference sequence). CDR3 amino acids: CASSQLASGRALYEQYF. CDR3 DNA sequence: TGTGCCAGCAGCCAGCTGGCTAGCGGGAGGGCCCTCTACGAGCAGTACTTC.

This clonotype was seen only once. A much larger clone lies a single base off, so this may be a read error. This chain connects TRBV12-3 or TRBV12-4 to TRBJ2-5, with 7 bases aligning to TRBD2. The CDR3 is 17 residues long. With 6 bases clipped from V and 5 bases from J, the junction kept 18 bases outside the gene matches. CDR3 DNA sequence: TGTGCCAGCAGGCTAACTAGCGAGAGAGGTTCCGACGAGACCCAGTACTTC. Its protein is CASRLTSERGSDETQYF.

There are many counts of this clonotype. The CDR3 sequence is CASSYSPSGLAGHNTGELFF. The CDR3 DNA is TGTGCCAGCAGTTACTCCCCCTCCGGACTAGCGGGACACAACACCGGGGAGCTGTTTTTT. The chain has TRBV6-2 or TRBV6-3 and TRBJ2-2; 12 positions agree with TRBD2. CDR3 size: 20 residues. CDR1 and CDR2 (germline): MNHEY, SVGEGT. Trimming at V came to 0 bases and at J to 2 bases, leaving 10 bases not matched to a gene.

This clonotype was recorded many times. The chain links TRBV29-1 to TRBJ2-3, with a tentative D call TRBD1 (7 bases). Germline lookup yields CDR1 SQVTM and CDR2 ANQGSEA. The CDR3 runs 14 residues. V lost 7 bases and J 2 bases, leaving 16 bases between the germline ends. The CDR3 spells CSAGDRAVTDTQYF. The CDR3 DNA reads as TGCAGCGCGGGGGACAGAGCAGTCACAGATACGCAGTATTTT.

This clonotype showed up many times. The rearrangement links TRBV4-1 to TRBJ1-5; 9 bases match TRBD1. V lost 4 bases to trimming and J lost 6 bases; unmatched junction nucleotides: 10. Germline CDR1 and CDR2: MGHRA and YSYEKL. The CDR3 extends over 16 amino acids. CDR3 in DNA: TGCGCCAGCAGCCCCGGAGCTGGACAGGGGAGTCAGCCCCAGCATTTT. Translation: CASSPGAGQGSQPQHF.

This clonotype was found many times. The J gene is TRBJ1-1, the V gene TRBV3-1; D is unresolved. Germline V gene sequence: CDR1 LGHDT, CDR2 YNNKEL (reference sequence). This CDR3 has 13 residues. V was clipped by 4 bases and J by 1 base, with 7 bases between them. CDR3 in amino acids: CASSPRENTEAFF. The CDR3 DNA reads TGTGCCAGCAGCCCCCGGGAGAACACTGAAGCTTTCTTT.

This clonotype was counted only a few times. The chain joins TRBV11-3 to TRBJ2-2, with a weak D call TRBD2 (6 bases). The V gene lost 0 bases and the J gene lost 6 bases, with 14 bases spanning the gap. The CDR3 consists of 16 residues. CDR1 is SGHNT and CDR2 is YENEEA in the germline V gene. For the CDR3, the DNA is TGTGCCAGCAGCTTAGATGGAGCTGGAGGGTCCGGGGAGCTGTTTTTT. Its protein is CASSLDGAGGSGELFF.

This clonotype was observed at least ten times. The chain links TRBV11-2 to TRBJ2-2; no definite D call. Between the trimmed V and J ends, which lost 7 bases and 4 bases, there was a span of 16 bases. The CDR3 contains 15 residues. The V gene's germline CDR1 is SGHAT and CDR2 FQNNGV. CDR3 sequence (DNA): TGTGCCAGCACCCCCGTTCTGTTTGGCACCGGGGAGCTGTTTTTT. It specifies CASTPVLFGTGELFF.